This TCR beta chain is drawn from a study of T cell responses to AZD1222 COVID-19 vaccine. Findings and limits, study-wide: A reported finding is that nearly half of spike-specific TCRs target unmutated variant regions. Recipients of two AZD1222 doses showed rising Spike-specific TCR breadth and depth.

This table comes from immunoSEQ multiplex PCR, and its TCRdb copy is limited to in-frame clones, with some not included. The table records 95,000 to 150,000 clones, around nine tenths of them present only once. In regard to this clone: Its antigen remains unidentified.

The V end was cut by 2 bases, the J end by 6 bases, with 17 bases between. Germline V gene lookup returns CDR1 SGHVS and CDR2 FQNEAQ. This CDR3 region has 16 residues. The J gene is TRBJ1-5, the V gene TRBV7-8; no definite D call. This TCR derives from an adult in good health. The specimen comprised peripheral blood, sampled on day 0 of AZD1222 vaccination. CDR3 nucleotide sequence: TGTGCCAGCAGCTTAATGACGGATTCCTCTGGTCAGCCCCAGCATTTT. As protein: CASSLMTDSSGQPQHF.